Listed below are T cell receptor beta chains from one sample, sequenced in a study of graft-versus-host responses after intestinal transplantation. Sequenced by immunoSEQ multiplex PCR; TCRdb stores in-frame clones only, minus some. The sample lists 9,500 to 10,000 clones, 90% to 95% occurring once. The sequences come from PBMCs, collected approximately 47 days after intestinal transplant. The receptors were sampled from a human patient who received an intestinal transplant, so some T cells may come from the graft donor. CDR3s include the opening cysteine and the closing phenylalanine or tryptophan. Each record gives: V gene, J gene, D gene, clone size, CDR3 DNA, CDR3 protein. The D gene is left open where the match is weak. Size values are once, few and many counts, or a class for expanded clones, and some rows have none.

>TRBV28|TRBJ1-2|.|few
TGTGCCAGCAGTTTTCCCAACGTGGGAGATGGCTACACCTTC
CASSFPNVGDGYTF
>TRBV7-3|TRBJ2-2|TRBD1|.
TGTGCCAGCAGCTCCCGGACAGGGGTGAACACCGGGGAGCTGTTTTTT
CASSSRTGVNTGELFF
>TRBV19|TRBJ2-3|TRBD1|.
TGTGCCAGTAGTCTACAGGGGGCGCCGTCCTTCGCGCAGTATTTT
CASSLQGAPSFAQYF
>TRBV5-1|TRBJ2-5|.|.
TGCGCCAGCAGCTTGGCTTTTACCAGGGAAAGTCCCCAGTACTTC
CASSLAFTRESPQYF
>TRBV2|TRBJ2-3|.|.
TGTGCCACCTTGGAGAGCAACACAGATACGCAGTATTTT
CATLESNTDTQYF
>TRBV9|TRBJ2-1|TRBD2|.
TGTGCCAGCAGTGCGTCACTAGCGGGAGATATTTCCTACAATGAGCAGTTCTTC
CASSASLAGDISYNEQFF
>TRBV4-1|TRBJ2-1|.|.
TGCGCCAGCACAGCGGAAGTAGACCCCTACTCCTACAATGAGCAGTTCTTC
CASTAEVDPYSYNEQFF
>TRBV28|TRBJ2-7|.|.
TGTGCCAGCAGTTTCCAAAGGAGGGCAGGGGGATCCTACGAGCAGTACTTC
CASSFQRRAGGSYEQYF
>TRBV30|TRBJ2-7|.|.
.
CAWSVLVSGYEQYF
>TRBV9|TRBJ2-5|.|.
TGTGCCAGCAGCGTAACCTCCGGGGAGACCCAGTACTTC
CASSVTSGETQYF
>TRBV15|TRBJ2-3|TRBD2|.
TGTGCCACCAGCAGAGATCGGGCTAGCGGGATGACGGATACGCAGTATTTT
CATSRDRASGMTDTQYF
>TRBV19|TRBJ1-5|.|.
TGTGCCAGTAGTATAATGGGAGGGGATTATAGCAATCAGCCCCAGCATTTT
CASSIMGGDYSNQPQHF